This is a list of T cell receptor beta chains from one sample in a study of a mutant IDH1 vaccine in newly diagnosed glioma. Using immunoSEQ multiplex PCR, the repertoire was profiled, and TCRdb retains in-frame clones only, with some absent. The sample includes more than 60,000 clones, roughly 68% of them seen just once. Antigen specificity for these receptors is unknown. The sequences come from PBMCs, collected from a glioma patient whose treatment included an IDH1 peptide vaccine. The receptors here all came from a man in his fifties with glioma. Both conserved end residues are part of each CDR3. A D gene is named only where the DNA matches it firmly. Clone size, where shown, is once, few, many, or a class for clones that have expanded.

size	V	D	J	DNA	CDR3
NA	TRBV27	NA	TRBJ2-7	TGTGCCAGCAGTTTAATCGGCGGAACCTACGAGCAGTACTTC	CASSLIGGTYEQYF
few	TRBV29-1	NA	TRBJ1-1	TGCAGCGTTGGGGGCGGGGATTTGAACACTGAAGCTTTCTTT	CSVGGGDLNTEAFF
NA	TRBV25-1	NA	TRBJ1-6	TGTGCCAGCAGTGAATTCGGCAATTCACCCCTCCACTTT	CASSEFGNSPLHF
few	TRBV5-1	NA	TRBJ1-6	TGCGCCAGCAGCGCCGACCCCCGGGACGTTCTTAATTCACCCCTCCACTTT	CASSADPRDVLNSPLHF
NA	TRBV27	TRBD1	TRBJ2-7	TGTGCCAGCAGTCCGGACAGGGACGAGCAGTACTTC	CASSPDRDEQYF
NA	TRBV7-2	TRBD1	TRBJ1-1	TGTGCCAGCAGCTTAGAAGGGACAGCGAACACTGAAGCTTTCTTT	CASSLEGTANTEAFF
NA	TRBV19	TRBD1	TRBJ1-5	TGTGCCAGTAGTATGGGACAGCCCTATCAGCCCCAGCATTTT	CASSMGQPYQPQHF
few	TRBV2	NA	TRBJ1-1	TGTGCCAGTGGCGAGATGAACACTGAAGCTTTCTTT	CASGEMNTEAFF
NA	TRBV28	NA	TRBJ2-2	TGTGCCAGCAGCCTGGACAGATTTACCGGGGAGCTGTTTTTT	CASSLDRFTGELFF
few	TRBV19	TRBD1	TRBJ1-4	TGTGCCAGTAGCTCCTCAACACAGGGGAGAAAACTGTTTTTT	CASSSSTQGRKLFF
NA	TRBV4-2	NA	TRBJ1-1	TGTGCCAGCAGCCAAGAGCAAGGGACCTGGAACACTGAAGCTTTCTTT	CASSQEQGTWNTEAFF
NA	TRBV5-1	NA	TRBJ1-2	TGCGCCAGCAGCGCGGAGACCCTGGGAGGCTACACCTTC	CASSAETLGGYTF
NA	TRBV9	NA	TRBJ1-1	TGTGCCAGCAGCCCCGGGGGAAGGACTGAAGCTTTCTTT	CASSPGGRTEAFF
NA	TRBV10-3	NA	TRBJ1-5	TGTGCCATTTCGGCCCCGGGACAGCCCCAGCATTTT	CAISAPGQPQHF
NA	TRBV30	NA	TRBJ1-2	TGTGCCTGGAATCGGGACCAAGCTAACTATGGCTACACCTTC	CAWNRDQANYGYTF
NA	TRBV29-1	TRBD1	TRBJ1-4	TGCAGCGTCAGGGGGAGTAGTGAAAAACTGTTTTTT	CSVRGSSEKLFF
few	TRBV7-3	NA	TRBJ1-1	TGTGCCAGCAGCGCAAGCCCTTCAGGGCGGACTGAAGCTTTCTTT	CASSASPSGRTEAFF
NA	TRBV4-1	NA	TRBJ2-5	TGCGCCAGCAGGTCCCGTGAGACCCAGTACTTC	CASRSRETQYF
NA	TRBV11-2	TRBD1	TRBJ1-2	TGTGCCAGCAGCTTGCTCAGGGACAGCTATGGCTACACCTTC	CASSLLRDSYGYTF
NA	TRBV6-5	NA	TRBJ1-4	TGTGCCAGCAGGGGCCAGGTGAATCGGGAAAAACTGTTTTTT	CASRGQVNREKLFF
few	TRBV6-5	NA	TRBJ1-5	TGTGCCAGCAGCGGACAGCAGGGTCAGCCCCAGCATTTT	CASSGQQGQPQHF
NA	TRBV2	TRBD1	TRBJ1-1	TGTGCCAGGACCGGGACAGGGGTCGCTGAAGCTTTCTTT	CARTGTGVAEAFF
NA	TRBV5-6	TRBD1	TRBJ2-2	TGTGCCAGCAGAATACAGGGGGCGCGGACCGGGGAGCTGTTTTTT	CASRIQGARTGELFF
few	TRBV7-6	NA	TRBJ1-5	TGTGCCAGCAGCCAAGCTTACAATCAGCCCCAGCATTTT	CASSQAYNQPQHF
NA	TRBV28	TRBD1	TRBJ1-2	TGTGCCAGCAGTTTAACCCCCGGGACAGGGAAAAACTATGGCTACACCTTC	CASSLTPGTGKNYGYTF
NA	TRBV27	NA	TRBJ1-5	TGTGCCAGCAGTTTTGAAGGGTATAGCAATCAGCCCCAGCATTTT	CASSFEGYSNQPQHF
NA	TRBV27	TRBD1	TRBJ2-7	TGTGCCAGCAGTTGGACAGGGCCCTCCTACGAGCAGTACTTC	CASSWTGPSYEQYF
NA	TRBV29-1	TRBD1	TRBJ2-3	TGCAGCGTTGTGGGAGCCGGGACAGGTATTGGGTTTGGCACAGATACGCAGTATTTT	CSVVGAGTGIGFGTDTQYF
NA	TRBV11-3	NA	TRBJ1-2	TGTGCCAGCAGCTTAGATGGGAGCGGCTACACCTTC	CASSLDGSGYTF
NA	TRBV9	TRBD1	TRBJ1-2	TGTGCCAGCAGCCCACAGACAGGGAATGGCTACACCTTC	CASSPQTGNGYTF
NA	TRBV11-2	TRBD1	TRBJ1-2	TGTGCCAGCAGCCACGGACAGGATGGCTACACCTTC	CASSHGQDGYTF
NA	TRBV5-1	NA	TRBJ2-3	TGCGCCAGCAGCTTTCGAGGGGGGGCTTTAGATACGCAGTATTTT	CASSFRGGALDTQYF
few	TRBV7-9	NA	TRBJ2-7	TGTGCCAGCAGCTCGGCCAGCGGCGAGCAGTACTTC	CASSSASGEQYF
few	TRBV2	NA	TRBJ2-5	TGTGCCAGCAGTATTAGACAGGCCAGAGTCAGGGAGACCCAGTACTTC	CASSIRQARVRETQYF
NA	TRBV6-5	NA	TRBJ1-5	TGTGCCAGCAGGTCTACTAGCAATCAGCCCCAGCATTTT	CASRSTSNQPQHF
few	TRBV4-2	TRBD1	TRBJ1-1	TGTGCCAGCAGCCAAGGGGACAGGGAGGACACTGAAGCTTTCTTT	CASSQGDREDTEAFF
NA	TRBV7-2	TRBD1	TRBJ2-7	TGTGCCAGCAGCAGCCCACAGGGGCGCAACTACGAGCAGTACTTC	CASSSPQGRNYEQYF
NA	TRBV6-6	NA	TRBJ1-2	TGTGCCAGCAGTTACGCACACGACAACTTATATGGCTACACCTTC	CASSYAHDNLYGYTF
once	TRBV5-1	TRBD2	TRBJ2-5	TGCGCCAGCAGGGGAGGCGGGGGGGCCCAAGAGACCCAGTACTTC	CASRGGGGAQETQYF
NA	TRBV29-1	TRBD1	TRBJ2-6	TGCAGCGTTTTTCCGGGACAGGGTTCTTCTGGGGCCAACGTCCTGACTTTC	CSVFPGQGSSGANVLTF
NA	TRBV25-1	TRBD1	TRBJ1-5	TGTGCCAGCAGTGAATCATGGGACAGGGGACGGCAGCCCCAGCATTTT	CASSESWDRGRQPQHF
NA	TRBV6-5	TRBD2	TRBJ2-1	TGTGCCAGCAGCGGGACTAGCGGGGGGACCAATGAGCAGTTCTTC	CASSGTSGGTNEQFF
NA	TRBV18	NA	TRBJ2-1	TGTGCCAGCTCACCGGCCGTCAATGAGCAGTTCTTC	CASSPAVNEQFF
NA	TRBV30	NA	TRBJ1-3	TGTGCCTGGAGCACATCAACTGGAAACACCATATATTTT	CAWSTSTGNTIYF
NA	TRBV6-1	NA	TRBJ1-3	TGTGCCAGCAGTGGAGGGCTTGGAAACACCATATATTTT	CASSGGLGNTIYF
NA	TRBV5-1	NA	TRBJ1-3	TGCGCCAGCAGGTCGGATTCTGGAAACACCATATATTTT	CASRSDSGNTIYF
few	TRBV5-6	TRBD1	TRBJ2-1	TGTGCCAGCAGCCAACTGGACCTTTACAGGGGCAATGAGCAGTTCTTC	CASSQLDLYRGNEQFF
NA	TRBV30	NA	TRBJ2-5	TGTGCCTGGAGTGTTAATTCAAGAGAGACCCAGTACTTC	CAWSVNSRETQYF